These 20 T cell receptor beta chains were all obtained from the same sample, sequenced in a study of blood T cell repertoires in COVID-19 (dated by TCRdb to 2019 to 2021). Library preparation employed the immunoSEQ multiplex PCR assay. What TCRdb holds here is the immuneACCESS table cut down to in-frame rearrangements. Part of the clones is not present; checked against another copy, under half of the missing clones reflect an unresolved V gene, and the others are unexplained. This sample holds around 39,000 clones; 80% to 90% were observed only once. 4.5% to 5.5% of the sample is in the top ten clones. Sequenced: peripheral blood. These TCRs come from a man in his forties or fifties with active COVID-19.

With regard to this clone: At one end the junction does not follow the germline gene, possibly because of a read error. The rearrangement links TRBV7-7 to TRBJ2-1, with D maybe TRBD2 (6 bases). The germline V gene has CDR1 SSHAT and CDR2 FNYEAQ (reference sequence). The CDR3 extends over 15 amino acids. The CDR3 DNA follows: TGTGCTAGCAGCGCGGCTTCGGGACTTGGCAATGAGCAGTTCTTC. Its protein is CASSAASGLGNEQFF.

The chain links TRBV7-8 to TRBJ2-1; 10 bases match TRBD1. V shed 0 bases, J shed 3 bases, and the junction held 5 bases outside the gene matches. CDR1 is SGHVS and CDR2 is FQNEAQ in the germline V gene. CDR3 size: 17 residues. CDR3 in DNA: TGTGCCAGCAGCTTAGCGCCTTGGGACAGGGGCTACAATGAGCAGTTCTTC. It codes for CASSLAPWDRGYNEQFF.

The chain has TRBV19 and TRBJ1-2; TRBD1 might be the D (6 bases). V was pared by 2 bases and J by 5 bases, with 15 bases between. The CDR3 loop spans 15 amino acids. Germline CDR1 reads LNHDA; CDR2 reads SQIVND (reference sequence). CDR3 sequence (DNA): TGTGCCAGTAGTATACGGGCAGGGGTGAGATATGGCTACACCTTC. Amino acid sequence: CASSIRAGVRYGYTF.

This chain joins TRBV19 and TRBJ2-3, with a possible D match to TRBD1 (5 bases). V was shortened by 5 bases and J by 0 bases, with 15 bases between the two germline ends. The length of the CDR3 is 16 residues. Germline V gives CDR1 LNHDA, CDR2 SQIVND (reference sequence). The CDR3 nucleotides read TGTGCCAGTAGTTTTGGGGCGACACCTAGCACAGATACGCAGTATTTT. This sequence encodes CASSFGATPSTDTQYF.

The chain carries TRBV13 and TRBJ1-6; 7 positions agree with TRBD1. The V and J ends lost 5 bases and 6 bases, in that order; junction bases with no gene match: 7. The CDR3 has 15 residues. Looked up from germline, CDR1 is PRHDT and CDR2 is FYEKMQ (reference sequence). The CDR3 coding sequence is TGTGCCAGCAGCCAGACAGGGTTGCGTAATTCACCCCTCCACTTT. This gives the protein CASSQTGLRNSPLHF.

The rearrangement uses TRBV7-9 and TRBJ1-2; D is undetermined. V lost 5 bases, J lost 8 bases, and 15 bases lay in between. CDR3 length equals 13 residues. The germline gives CDR1 SEHNR, CDR2 FQNEAQ (reference sequence). The CDR3 sequence is CASSARPTEGYTF. The CDR3, as DNA: TGTGCCAGCAGCGCCCGACCTACGGAGGGCTACACCTTC.

The rearrangement uses TRBV5-1 and TRBJ1-1; tentatively, D is TRBD1 (5 bases). From germline, CDR1 is SGHRS and CDR2 YFSETQ. V was cut by 0 bases and J by 5 bases, with 14 bases left in between. The CDR3 contains 15 residues. The CDR3 DNA follows: TGCGCCAGCAGCTTGGTCGGCAGGGCGGATACTGAAGCTTTCTTT. Its protein is CASSLVGRADTEAFF.

V gene TRBV7-8 combines with J gene TRBJ2-3, with D possibly being TRBD2 (6 bases). Germline CDR1 SGHVS, CDR2 FQNEAQ. V lost 2 bases and J lost 0, with 9 bases in between. This CDR3 comprises 15 residues. DNA for the CDR3: TGTGCCAGCAGCTTAAGCGGGTTAAGCACAGATACGCAGTATTTT. It encodes CASSLSGLSTDTQYF.

In its sample, this clone was seen once. The V gene is TRBV6-5, the J gene TRBJ2-2; D not resolved. Germline assignment: CDR1 MNHEY and CDR2 SVGAGI. The length of the CDR3 is 12 residues. The V end lost 6 bases, the J end lost 5 bases, and 7 bases lay between the germline ends. CDR3 in amino acids: CASRLDTGELFF. DNA for the CDR3: TGTGCCAGCAGGCTAGATACCGGGGAGCTGTTTTTT.

J is TRBJ1-2 and V is TRBV2; D is unresolved. Germline loops: CDR1 SNHLY, CDR2 FYNNEI. This CDR3 is built from 13 residues. Trimming took 7 bases from V and 8 from J, leaving 17 bases between them. The DNA for the CDR3 is TGTGCCAGCAAAAGGGCCGAGGGTAACGGCTACACCTTC. Its translation: CASKRAEGNGYTF.

The chain uses TRBV4-2 and TRBJ2-4; 8 nucleotides line up with TRBD2. V lost 0 bases and J lost 3; bases outside the gene matches: 4. This CDR3 is built from 16 residues. CDR1 is LGHNA, CDR2 YNFKEQ, per germline. The DNA for the CDR3 is TGTGCCAGCAGCCAAGAACCCGGGAGGGTCAAAAACATTCAGTACTTC. It specifies CASSQEPGRVKNIQYF.

This clone occurred a few times. The CDR3 DNA reads as TGTGCCACTACAGAGGTAGACAGCAACACCGGGGAGCTGTTTTTT. Amino acid sequence: CATTEVDSNTGELFF. The V and J genes are TRBV19 and TRBJ2-2, with D perhaps matching TRBD1 (5 bases). Trimming stripped 10 bases from V and 2 bases from J, with 17 bases between. Per germline, CDR1 LNHDA and CDR2 SQIVND (reference sequence). This CDR3 spans 15 amino acids.

The V call is TRBV19, the J call TRBJ2-5; D uncertain. V was clipped by 3 bases and J by 1 base, with 12 bases between them. The CDR3 contains 15 residues. The germline V gene has CDR1 LNHDA and CDR2 SQIVND (reference sequence). The DNA of the CDR3 is TGTGCCAGTAGTATTGCCCCAACTCTCCAAGAGACCCAGTACTTC. Translation gives CASSIAPTLQETQYF.

V is TRBV24-1 and J is TRBJ1-2, with 9 bases fitting TRBD1. Germline V gene lookup returns CDR1 KGHDR and CDR2 SFDVKD. The CDR3 totals 15 residues. J lost 7 bases, V lost 5 bases, and 10 bases had no gene match. The CDR3 DNA follows: TGTGCCACCAGTGCGCAGACAGGGGGTTGGGGTGGCTACACCTTC. Translation: CATSAQTGGWGGYTF.

V gene TRBV4-2 combines with J gene TRBJ2-1; TRBD2 agrees at 9 bases. This CDR3 has 16 amino acids. Germline V CDR1 and CDR2: LGHNA, YNFKEQ. The V and J ends lost 0 bases and 5 bases, in that order; junction bases with no gene match: 5. The CDR3, as DNA: TGTGCCAGCAGCCAAGAGGAGACTAGCGGAAACAATGAGCAGTTCTTC. Translation gives CASSQEETSGNNEQFF.

This clone came up a few times. The chain links TRBV10-3 to TRBJ2-7; TRBD1 might be the D (5 bases). CDR1 is ENHRY, CDR2 SYGVKD, per germline. V dropped 6 bases and J dropped 5 bases, with 11 bases sitting between them. This CDR3 has 12 amino acids. The CDR3 DNA sequence: TGTGCCATCAGCCCCGGACAAGACGAGCAGTACTTC. It is translated as CAISPGQDEQYF.

The rearrangement joins TRBV5-1 to TRBJ2-1; no firm D call. The CDR3 runs 13 residues. The germline V gene has CDR1 SGHRS and CDR2 YFSETQ. The germline V and J ends were trimmed by 3 bases and 1 base, with 5 bases remaining between them. As DNA, the CDR3 is TGCGCCAGCAGCTCCAGTTCCTACAATGAGCAGTTCTTC. This sequence encodes CASSSSSYNEQFF.

V gene TRBV6-1 combines with J gene TRBJ1-2, with D unresolved. The ends were cut back, 3 bases at V and 4 bases at J, with 9 bases in the middle. The germline gives CDR1 MNHNS, CDR2 SASEGT. There are 13 residues in the CDR3. The CDR3 here is CASSERLIYGYTF. Written as DNA, the CDR3 is TGTGCCAGCAGTGAGCGATTGATCTATGGCTACACCTTC.

This clone has just one count. The chain links TRBV15 to TRBJ2-4, with 10 positions matching TRBD2. The germline V gene encodes CDR1 LNHNV and CDR2 YYDKDF (reference sequence). V lost 5 bases to trimming and J lost 7 bases; unmatched junction nucleotides: 8. This CDR3 is built from 15 residues. CDR3 in amino acids: CATSPQREGPNIQYF. DNA for the CDR3: TGTGCCACCAGCCCCCAGCGGGAGGGCCCGAACATTCAGTACTTC. Full variable domain (remainder filled in from reference TRBV15 and TRBJ2-4): DAMVIQNPRYQVTQFGKPVTLSCSQTLNHNVMYWYQQKSSQAPKLLFHYYDKDFNNEADTPDNFQSRRPNTSFCFLDIRSPGLGDTAMYLCATSPQREGPNIQYFGAGTRLSVL.

V is TRBV27 and J is TRBJ1-2, with D uncertain. The V gene lost 6 bases and the J gene lost 5 bases, with 13 bases spanning the gap. Germline CDR1 MNHEY, CDR2 SMNVEV (reference sequence). This CDR3 region has 13 residues. The CDR3 bases are TGTGCCAGCAGCTCTACCGGGGTGTATGGCTACACCTTC. Amino acids: CASSSTGVYGYTF.